The source of this T cell receptor (beta chain) is a study of CD8 T cells in Susac syndrome. RNA totalling roughly 0.45 to 1 ug underwent reverse transcription with random hexamers. The immunoSEQ assay covered 54 Vbeta and 13 Jbeta segments for CDR3. TCRdb independently ran MiXCR on the immunoSEQ multiplex PCR reads; one entry per CDR3 protein. The profile shows around 130,000 distinct CDR3 sequences, around nine tenths of them singletons. CD8+ and CD4+ T cells taken from blood had their TCR beta sequenced. Trimming removed 6 bases from V and 7 bases from J, with 2 bases in between. Germline V gene lookup returns CDR1 LGHNA and CDR2 YNFKEQ. The length of the CDR3 is 9 residues.

The sequence derives from a human donor with multiple sclerosis. The sequencing input was CD8+ T cells from PBMCs. The J gene is TRBJ2-3, the V gene TRBV4-2; no clear D. The CDR3: CASRHTQYF. DNA for the CDR3: TGTGCCAGCAGGCATACGCAGTATTTT.